This record looks at one TCR beta chain sequence and its context. The CDR3 consists of 18 residues. Per germline, CDR1 MNHNS and CDR2 SASEGT. Trimming stripped 4 bases from V and 0 bases from J, with 16 bases between. In the study's own analysis: It was from reference gene primer amplification that nucleated cell counts were estimated. Method: immunoSEQ multiplex PCR; TCRdb's copy keeps in-frame clones and lacks some. The DNA gave D and trimming, while V, J and clone size come from that table. There are a few hundred thousand clones in the sample; about four fifths occur only once, and approximately 3.5% lies in the top ten. The data were taken from a study of blood T cell repertoires in COVID-19. Background on the study: Material from acute and convalescent COVID-19 was sourced from the United States, Italy and Spain.

Sequencing was carried out using peripheral blood. The chain carries TRBV6-1 and TRBJ2-6; TRBD1 might be the D (7 bases). The receptor's source is a woman aged 18 to 35 with acute or convalescent COVID-19. The CDR3 nucleotides read TGTGCCAGCAGTGTCTTTTTGCAGGGGGGCTCTGGGGCCAACGTCCTGACTTTC. Translated, it gives CASSVFLQGGSGANVLTF.